This TCR beta chain appears in the sequencing data of a study of blood T cell repertoires in COVID-19. Study-level background: PBMCs, B-cell-depleted T cells, or T cells provided the cDNA or gDNA that made up the material.

In its sample, this clone was seen a few times. Here immunoSEQ multiplex PCR was the method, and the copy in TCRdb shows in-frame clones only, minus some. The profile shows 100,000 to 150,000 clones, about 85% of them singletons. Material for sequencing was peripheral blood. This clonotype was obtained from a woman of 80 years or more with acute or convalescent COVID-19.

In DNA form, the CDR3 reads TGCGCCAGCAGGAATACAGGGGATGAGCAGTTCTTC. It translates to CASRNTGDEQFF. This rearrangement joins TRBV4-1 to TRBJ2-1; 7 bases are shared with TRBD1. The CDR3 is 12 residues long. Germline trimming cut 6 bases from V and 8 bases from J; bases unmatched to any gene: 4. CDR1 and CDR2 from the germline V gene are MGHRA and YSYEKL.